The 6 T cell receptor beta chains in this list originate from one sample, sequenced in a study of T cell changes during pregnancy in multiple sclerosis. Repertoires were generated with immunoSEQ multiplex PCR, while TCRdb's copy carries only in-frame clones and drops some. Here the sample spans roughly 89,000 clones, roughly 93% being singletons. The specimen was peripheral blood, collected in the first trimester of pregnancy. The receptors shown here come from a female donor with multiple sclerosis, enrolled in a pregnancy study.

CDR3 in DNA: TGTGCCAGCAGCTTAGAAGGGGGCTACGAGCAGTACTTC. It encodes CASSLEGGYEQYF. The chain couples TRBV11-2 to TRBJ2-7; possibly TRBD1 for D (6 bases). The length of the CDR3 is 13 residues. V was cut by 0 bases and J by 3 bases, with 6 bases left in between. Looked up from germline, CDR1 is SGHAT and CDR2 is FQNNGV.

This chain connects TRBV7-9 to TRBJ1-5; possible D gene TRBD1, 5 bases. CDR1 is SEHNR and CDR2 is FQNEAQ in the germline V gene (reference sequence). The CDR3 loop spans 14 amino acids. Trimming pared 5 bases from V and 0 bases from J, leaving 8 bases between. The CDR3 protein is CASSHDSSNQPQHF. The CDR3 DNA reads TGTGCCAGCAGCCACGACAGTAGCAATCAGCCCCAGCATTTT.

The chain couples TRBV7-6 to TRBJ2-5; possibly TRBD2 for D (6 bases). The ends were cut back, 2 bases at V and 5 bases at J, with 15 bases in the middle. The CDR3 consists of 15 residues. Germline CDR1 and CDR2: SGHVS and FNYEAQ. CDR3 region: CASSLTPRGRETQYF. Written as DNA, the CDR3 is TGTGCCAGCAGCTTAACCCCACGGGGGAGGGAGACCCAGTACTTC.

The CDR3 is CASSDATVPEQYF. CDR3 in DNA: TGTGCCAGCAGTGACGCGACAGTACCCGAGCAGTACTTC. The V and J genes are TRBV25-1 and TRBJ2-7; TRBD1 is a possible D gene (5 bases). The ends were cut back, 3 bases at V and 6 bases at J, with 12 bases in the middle. From germline, CDR1 is MGHDK and CDR2 SYGVNS. The CDR3 totals 13 residues.

The J gene is TRBJ2-1, the V gene TRBV6-5; D gene ambiguous. CDR1 is MNHEY, CDR2 SVGAGI, per germline. The CDR3 is 16 amino acids. With 2 bases removed from V and 0 bases from J, the gap between germline ends came to 11 bases. As DNA, the CDR3 is TGTGCCAGCAGTTACGGGCAGTTGAGCTCCTACAATGAGCAGTTCTTC. As protein: CASSYGQLSSYNEQFF.

The rearrangement links TRBV5-6 to TRBJ1-1, with D possibly being TRBD1 (5 bases). The CDR3 spans 13 residues. V was clipped by 0 bases and J by 11 bases, with 14 bases between them. From germline, CDR1 is SGHDT and CDR2 YYEEEE. DNA of the CDR3: TGTGCCAGCAGCTTGGTCGTTACAGGAAGGGCTTTCTTT. Its protein is CASSLVVTGRAFF.